These 15 T cell receptor beta chains were all obtained from the same sample, sequenced in a study of CD8 T cells in ankylosing spondylitis. TCRdb reprocessed the 5' RACE reads via MiXCR and lists one record per CDR3 protein. The sample carries 150,000 to 200,000 distinct CDR3 sequences, roughly 13% recorded once. Sequencing used blood, either unsorted or a sorted T cell fraction (not recorded which). The source is a female donor with ankylosing spondylitis or in good health (not recorded which).

The chain combines TRBV7-8 with TRBJ2-7, with 10 bases that match TRBD1. The CDR3 is 16 amino acids. The junction had 10 bases not matched to a gene; V was cut back by 6 bases and J by 2 bases. The germline V gene encodes CDR1 SGHVS and CDR2 FQNEAQ. DNA of the CDR3: TGTGCCAGCAGTCAGCGCTCCGGGACAGGGGCCTACGAGCAGTACTTC. This codes for CASSQRSGTGAYEQYF.

For this clonotype: A much larger clone is a single base away; this may be a read error. The gene calls are TRBV12-3 or TRBV12-4 and TRBJ1-6; TRBD1 might be the D (5 bases). There are 15 residues in the CDR3. The CDR3 is CASSLALGDNSPLYF. The CDR3 coding sequence is TGTGCCAGCAGTTTAGCGCTAGGGGATAATTCACCCCTCTACTTT.

This clonotype was counted at least ten times. The gene calls are TRBV5-6 and TRBJ2-7; 8 bases map to TRBD1. J lost 5 bases, V lost 2 bases, and 9 bases had no gene match. Germline V CDR1 and CDR2: SGHDT, YYEEEE. CDR3 size: 15 residues. The CDR3 region is CASSFVRGTGNEQYF. DNA for the CDR3: TGTGCCAGCAGCTTCGTGCGTGGGACAGGTAACGAGCAGTACTTC.

Ten or more counts support this clonotype. V and J are TRBV27 and TRBJ1-1; D unclear. V dropped 8 bases and J dropped 3 bases, with 13 bases sitting between them. The CDR3 length is 13 residues. CDR1 MNHEY and CDR2 SMNVEV come from the germline V gene (reference sequence). The CDR3 is CASGRGRDTEAFF. The CDR3 DNA follows: TGTGCCAGCGGTAGAGGCCGAGACACTGAAGCTTTCTTT.

The CDR3 DNA sequence: TGTGCCAGCAGCCCACAGGTTTCCTACGAGCAGTACTTC. Translation gives CASSPQVSYEQYF. J is TRBJ2-7 and V is TRBV5-5; a weak D match, TRBD1 (5 bases). Germline CDR1 and CDR2: SGHKS and YYEKEE (reference sequence). The CDR3 is 13 amino acids. Between the trimmed V and J ends, which lost 4 bases and 1 base, there was a span of 9 bases.

This clonotype was observed many times. V is TRBV6-1 and J is TRBJ2-7; 10 bases are shared with TRBD1. CDR1 MNHNS and CDR2 SASEGT come from the germline V gene. The length of the CDR3 is 14 residues. V lost 6 bases and J lost 7; bases outside the gene matches: 9. CDR3 loop: CASSGTGAGWEQYF. CDR3 coding DNA: TGTGCCAGCAGCGGGACAGGGGCCGGATGGGAGCAGTACTTC.

The sample holds many counts of this clonotype. The gene calls are TRBV20-1 and TRBJ2-1; the D gene is possibly TRBD2 (6 bases). V was clipped by 2 bases and J by 5 bases, with 13 bases between them. Germline CDR1 reads DFQATT; CDR2 reads SNEGSKA (reference sequence). CDR3 length: 14 amino acids. CDR3 region: CSARSSGPNNEQFF. DNA for the CDR3: TGCAGTGCTAGATCCAGCGGGCCTAACAATGAGCAGTTCTTC.

On this clonotype itself: Its ends do not fully match the called genes, so a read error is possible. This rearrangement joins TRBV20-1 to TRBJ2-7, with 9 bases matching TRBD1. CDR3 length: 16 residues. CDR1 and CDR2 from the germline V gene are DFQATT and SNEGSKA (reference sequence). The CDR3 nucleotides are TGCTGTGCTAGAGATTCCCCCCTCGGGACAGGGAGGCCGCAGTACTTC. Protein: CCARDSPLGTGRPQYF.

This clonotype was observed a few times. V and J are TRBV7-2 and TRBJ2-1; no firm D call. The germline CDR1 and CDR2 sequences are SGHTA and FQGNSA. V dropped 1 base and J dropped 1 base, with 8 bases sitting between them. The CDR3 contains 15 residues. As DNA, the CDR3 is TGTGCCAGCAGCTTAGGGACGGCTTCCTACAATGAGCAGTTCTTC. It codes for CASSLGTASYNEQFF.

In its sample, this clonotype was seen a few times. The V and J genes are TRBV6-1 and TRBJ2-7, with D maybe TRBD1 (6 bases). The CDR3 is made up of 18 amino acids. The V end was cut by 0 bases, the J end by 4 bases, with 22 bases between. The germline CDR1 and CDR2 sequences are MNHNS and SASEGT. DNA of the CDR3: TGTGCCAGCAGTGAAGCGCTCAGAGTCACAGGGCAAGTTTACGAGCAGTACTTC. Protein product: CASSEALRVTGQVYEQYF.

CDR3 in amino acids: CASSVRGEGTSGSSYNEQFF. The CDR3 DNA sequence: TGTGCCAGCAGCGTTAGGGGAGAAGGGACTAGCGGGAGCTCCTACAATGAGCAGTTCTTC. The genes are TRBV9 and TRBJ2-1; the match to TRBD2 covers 14 bases. CDR1 and CDR2 (germline): SGDLS, YYNGEE. V lost 2 bases and J lost 0; bases outside the gene matches: 10. The CDR3 consists of 20 residues. Variable domain in full (rest from reference TRBV9 and TRBJ2-1): DSGVTQTPKHLITATGQRVTLRCSPRSGDLSVYWYQQSLDQGLQFLIQYYNGEERAKGNILERFSAQQFPDLHSELNLSSLELGDSALYFCASSVRGEGTSGSSYNEQFFGPGTRLTVL.

At least ten counts were recorded for this clonotype. The chain is built from TRBV29-1 and TRBJ1-1; 10 bases fit TRBD1. Germline trimming cut 7 bases from V and 1 base from J; bases unmatched to any gene: 6. The CDR3 sequence is 14 residues long. Germline V gene sequence: CDR1 SQVTM, CDR2 ANQGSEA. The CDR3: CSGMDRGTNTEAFF. CDR3 bases: TGCAGCGGGATGGACAGGGGGACGAACACTGAAGCTTTCTTT.

This clonotype was counted between two and nine times. One end of the junction is discordant with germline, which a read error may explain. This rearrangement joins TRBV19 to TRBJ1-1, with TRBD1 as a possible D gene (6 bases). Germline-derived CDR1 and CDR2 are LNHDA and SQIVND (reference sequence). This CDR3 region has 13 residues. The CDR3 loop is CASSLDRTTEAFF. The CDR3 DNA sequence: TGTGCCAGTAGTCTAGACAGGACCACTGAAGCTTTCTTT.

V and J are TRBV4-2 and TRBJ2-7; D unclear. This CDR3 region has 11 residues. The V end was cut by 1 base, the J end by 10 bases, with 8 bases between. Germline CDR1 reads LGHNA; CDR2 reads YNFKEQ. As DNA, the CDR3 is TGTGCCAGCAGCCAAGGGGCGGAACAGTACTTC. This gives the protein CASSQGAEQYF.

At least ten counts were recorded for this clonotype. This chain links TRBV4-3 with TRBJ2-7, with D perhaps TRBD2 (7 bases). V lost 0 bases and J 2 bases, leaving 17 bases between the germline ends. The CDR3 loop spans 17 amino acids. From germline, CDR1 is LGHNA and CDR2 YSLEER. The CDR3 DNA follows: TGCGCCAGCAGCCAAGAACAGGGAGGGAGATGGGCCTACGAGCAGTACTTC. Amino acid sequence: CASSQEQGGRWAYEQYF.